Presented here are 13 T cell receptor beta chains from one specimen sequenced in a study of T cell responses to AZD1222 COVID-19 vaccine. Libraries were prepared by immunoSEQ multiplex PCR; TCRdb keeps only in-frame clonotypes and omits some of them. This table holds about 90,000 clones, about 91% found once. The specimen comprised peripheral blood, sampled 28 days after the second AZD1222 dose. The source is an adult who received the AZD1222 COVID-19 vaccine.

The rearrangement joins TRBV24-1 to TRBJ2-3, with 7 positions matching TRBD1. The V segment lost 2 bases and the J segment 2 bases; nucleotides outside the gene matches: 6. Germline V CDR1 and CDR2: KGHDR, SFDVKD. This CDR3 is built from 16 residues. The chain's CDR3 is CATSDSRQGYTDTQYF. CDR3 sequence (DNA): TGTGCCACCAGTGATTCTCGACAGGGCTACACAGATACGCAGTATTTT.

The V call is TRBV2, the J call TRBJ2-7, with D perhaps matching TRBD1 (5 bases). V shed 6 bases and J shed 2 bases, with 14 bases lying between them. The CDR3 covers 14 residues. Germline V CDR1 and CDR2: SNHLY, FYNNEI. The CDR3 is CASRDIDLAYEQYF. The DNA of the CDR3 is TGTGCCAGCAGGGACATCGACTTGGCCTACGAGCAGTACTTC.

The CDR3 sequence: CASSLTRATGNTIYF. CDR3 DNA sequence: TGTGCCAGCAGTTTAACCCGGGCCACTGGAAACACCATATATTTT. V gene TRBV28 combines with J gene TRBJ1-3; D unresolved. The CDR3 contains 15 residues. The V end was cut by 2 bases, the J end by 2 bases, with 10 bases between. Germline V gene data show CDR1 as MDHEN and CDR2 as SYDVKM.

The chain combines TRBV27 with TRBJ1-1; no firm D call. The V end lost 6 bases, the J end lost 1 base, and 6 bases lay between the germline ends. Per germline, CDR1 MNHEY and CDR2 SMNVEV (reference sequence). The CDR3 covers 12 residues. The DNA of the CDR3 is TGTGCCAGCAGAGCGCCGAACACTGAAGCTTTCTTT. It is translated as CASRAPNTEAFF.

V and J are TRBV6-5 and TRBJ2-2, with D hard to call. Trimming removed 5 bases from V and 4 bases from J, with 11 bases in between. The CDR3 contains 14 residues. The germline V gene encodes CDR1 MNHEY and CDR2 SVGAGI. The CDR3, as DNA: TGTGCCAGCAGTCCGATTTTACGCACCGGGGAGCTGTTTTTT. Its protein is CASSPILRTGELFF.

This sequence joins TRBV28 and TRBJ1-5, with 8 nucleotides matching TRBD1. CDR3 length: 15 residues. V lost 4 bases and J lost 7; bases outside the gene matches: 9. CDR1 is MDHEN and CDR2 is SYDVKM in the germline V gene. The CDR3 nucleotides read TGTGCCAGCAGTTCCCCCGGACAGGGCAGGCAGCCCCAGCATTTT. Translation: CASSSPGQGRQPQHF.

The chain uses TRBV11-3 and TRBJ2-5, with D maybe TRBD2 (6 bases). The V end was cut by 5 bases, the J end by 2 bases, with 12 bases between. The CDR3 covers 14 residues. Germline V gene data show CDR1 as SGHNT and CDR2 as YENEEA. This CDR3 reads CASSRWGDQETQYF. Here the CDR3 DNA reads TGTGCCAGCAGCCGTTGGGGGGATCAAGAGACCCAGTACTTC. Combining the CDR3 with reference TRBV11-3 and TRBJ2-5 gives the whole variable domain EAGVVQSPRYKIIEKKQPVAFWCNPISGHNTLYWYLQNLGQGPELLIRYENEEAVDDSQLPKDRFSAERLKGVDSTLKIQPAELGDSAVYLCASSRWGDQETQYFGPGTRLLVL.

The V gene is TRBV28, the J gene TRBJ1-6, with 7 bases identical to TRBD1. Trimming cost V 2 bases and J 7 bases; bases outside gene matches: 11. The CDR3 has 17 amino acids. Germline V gene lookup returns CDR1 MDHEN and CDR2 SYDVKM. The CDR3, as DNA: TGTGCCAGCAGTTTAAACGATTTGGGACAGCTAAATTCACCCCTCCACTTT. Its protein is CASSLNDLGQLNSPLHF.

The sample holds one count of this clone. The chain carries TRBV7-8 and TRBJ1-4; 8 bases are a match to TRBD1. The CDR3 is 15 residues long. V was pared by 5 bases and J by 2 bases, with 4 bases of the junction left unmatched. Looked up from germline, CDR1 is SGHVS and CDR2 is FQNEAQ. This CDR3 is CASSPWTGTNEKLFF. The CDR3 region has the DNA TGTGCCAGCAGCCCCTGGACAGGGACTAATGAAAAACTGTTTTTT.

This chain connects TRBV29-1 to TRBJ1-1; 11 bases map to TRBD1. Unmatched junction bases numbered 5, after V lost 5 bases and J lost 0 bases. The CDR3 is 15 amino acids. Germline CDR1 is SQVTM and CDR2 is ANQGSEA. CDR3 loop: CSVSGTGGVNTEAFF. The CDR3 DNA reads TGCAGCGTTAGCGGGACAGGGGGTGTGAACACTGAAGCTTTCTTT.

V gene TRBV27 combines with J gene TRBJ2-7, with D maybe TRBD1 (7 bases). The germline V and J ends were trimmed by 8 bases and 1 base, with 12 bases remaining between them. The CDR3 has 13 amino acids. Germline values: CDR1 MNHEY, CDR2 SMNVEV (reference sequence). For the CDR3, the DNA is TGTGCCAGCGGAGGGACAGAGTCCTACGAGCAGTACTTC. Residues: CASGGTESYEQYF.

This rearrangement joins TRBV5-4 to TRBJ1-2; 7 nucleotides agree with TRBD1. The germline CDR1 and CDR2 sequences are SGHNT and YYREEE (reference sequence). V lost 5 bases to trimming and J lost 2 bases; unmatched junction nucleotides: 15. This CDR3 spans 17 amino acids. The CDR3 reads CASSPGGTVNRNYGYTF. The CDR3 region has the DNA TGTGCCAGCAGTCCCGGGGGGACAGTGAACCGAAACTATGGCTACACCTTC.

The chain recombines TRBV24-1 with TRBJ1-2; D might be TRBD1 (6 bases). CDR1 and CDR2 (germline): KGHDR, SFDVKD. The CDR3 has 20 residues. The V gene lost 4 bases and the J gene lost 5 bases, with 31 bases spanning the gap. The CDR3: CATSDPRGRGAWEFLYGYTF. The CDR3 nucleotides are TGTGCCACCAGTGACCCACGCGGGCGGGGGGCTTGGGAGTTTTTGTATGGCTACACCTTC.